These 15 T cell receptor beta chains originate from one sample sequenced in a study of OX40 agonist ivuxolimab in advanced cancers. Sequencing was performed with immunoSEQ multiplex PCR; in TCRdb, only in-frame clones are kept and a portion is missing. The sample records roughly 70,000 clones, roughly 85% being singletons. The sample consisted of CD4+ or CD8+ T cells sorted from blood, taken in a trial of the OX40 agonist ivuxolimab. These receptors all stem from an adult with an advanced solid tumor such as melanoma, head and neck, liver or kidney cancer.

V usage is TRBV7-2 and J usage is TRBJ1-4, with 8 bases aligning to TRBD1. The trim removed 1 base at V and 8 bases at J, leaving 12 bases unmatched. The germline CDR1 and CDR2 sequences are SGHTA and FQGNSA. The CDR3 sequence is 17 residues long. CDR3 residues: CASSLEPPDRVGEKLFF. In nucleotides, the CDR3 is TGTGCCAGCAGCTTAGAACCCCCGGACAGGGTCGGGGAAAAACTGTTTTTT.

The chain couples TRBV28 to TRBJ2-2; TRBD2 is a possible D gene (5 bases). V lost 3 bases, J lost 4 bases, and 6 bases lay in between. This CDR3 has 13 amino acids. Germline-derived CDR1 and CDR2 are MDHEN and SYDVKM. The CDR3 DNA follows: TGTGCCAGCAGTTTGGACTCCACCGGGGAGCTGTTTTTT. It encodes CASSLDSTGELFF.

The chain joins TRBV18 to TRBJ2-2, with D unclear. CDR3 length equals 13 residues. Germline-derived CDR1 and CDR2 are KGHSH and LQKENI. Between the trimmed V and J ends, which lost 3 bases and 1 base, there was a span of 3 bases. The chain's CDR3 is CASSPGNTGELFF. CDR3 DNA sequence: TGTGCCAGCTCACCGGGGAACACCGGGGAGCTGTTTTTT.

The chain uses TRBV5-1 and TRBJ1-2, with TRBD1 identical over 7 bases. The J segment lost 6 bases and the V segment lost 2 bases, leaving 4 bases of the junction unmatched. The CDR3 has 13 amino acids. Germline assignment: CDR1 SGHRS and CDR2 YFSETQ. CDR3 coding DNA: TGCGCCAGCAGCTTACAGGGGTTGGATGGCTACACCTTC. Amino acid sequence: CASSLQGLDGYTF.

V gene TRBV2 combines with J gene TRBJ2-7; 9 positions agree with TRBD1. The ends lost 6 bases at V and 5 bases at J; junction bases unmatched: 8. Germline CDR1 reads SNHLY; CDR2 reads FYNNEI. CDR3 length: 14 residues. The CDR3 loop is CASRMGQGSHEQYF. In DNA, the CDR3 is TGTGCCAGCAGAATGGGACAGGGTTCACACGAGCAGTACTTC.

On this clone: The junction shows a germline mismatch at one end, possibly a read error. The chain links TRBV6-6 to TRBJ1-5, with TRBD1 matching over 7 bases. CDR3 length: 16 amino acids. The V gene's germline CDR1 is MNHNY and CDR2 SVGAGI (reference sequence). DNA for the CDR3: TGTGCCAGCAGATACTCAGGGGGGGAGAGCAATCAGCCCCAGCATTTT. It encodes CASRYSGGESNQPQHF.

The V gene is TRBV18, the J gene TRBJ1-5; the D is unclear. The CDR3 is 17 residues long. Germline assignment: CDR1 KGHSH and CDR2 LQKENI. Trimming pared 3 bases from V and 0 bases from J, leaving 15 bases between. The CDR3 DNA reads as TGTGCCAGCTCACCTACACCGTCCGGGGTTAGCAATCAGCCCCAGCATTTT. This sequence encodes CASSPTPSGVSNQPQHF.

The chain employs TRBV28 and TRBJ1-5; 8 bases line up with TRBD1. CDR3 length: 17 amino acids. With V trimmed by 3 bases and J by 7 bases, 14 bases remained unmatched. Germline CDR1 and CDR2: MDHEN and SYDVKM. The chain's CDR3 is CASSLAGTGGVVQPQHF. The CDR3 DNA follows: TGTGCCAGCAGTTTGGCGGGGACAGGCGGCGTCGTGCAGCCCCAGCATTTT.

The gene calls are TRBV6-9 and TRBJ1-2; 7 nucleotides match TRBD1. Losses at the gene ends were 6 bases for V and 6 bases for J; bases not matched to a gene: 13. The CDR3 length is 15 residues. The V gene's germline CDR1 is MNHGY and CDR2 SVAAGI. The CDR3 protein is CASSLTTGLSDGYTF. The CDR3 bases are TGTGCCAGCAGCCTAACGACAGGGTTATCCGATGGCTACACCTTC.

The V call is TRBV19, the J call TRBJ2-5; TRBD1 matches at 7 bases. V was clipped by 1 base and J by 5 bases; unmatched bases: 4. The CDR3 covers 14 residues. Germline V gene lookup returns CDR1 LNHDA and CDR2 SQIVND (reference sequence). The CDR3 protein is CASSIVLGGETQYF. The CDR3 bases are TGTGCCAGTAGTATAGTGTTAGGGGGCGAGACCCAGTACTTC.

CDR3 nucleotides: TGTGCCAGCAGTTATGACAGGGGGGCGTTTGGCTACACCTTC. It is translated as CASSYDRGAFGYTF. The gene calls are TRBV28 and TRBJ1-2; TRBD1 matches 9 bases. After removal of 4 bases from V and 7 bases from J, the junction contained 7 bases not matched to a gene. Germline loops: CDR1 MDHEN, CDR2 SYDVKM. The CDR3 loop spans 14 amino acids.

The rearrangement links TRBV7-2 to TRBJ1-2, with D uncertain. CDR3 size: 15 residues. V was trimmed by 1 base and J by 5 bases, leaving 14 bases between them. Germline CDR1 SGHTA, CDR2 FQGNSA. DNA for the CDR3: TGTGCCAGCAGCTTAGAAGGTTCTACGGCGTATGGCTACACCTTC. It encodes CASSLEGSTAYGYTF.

The chain is built from TRBV6-6 and TRBJ1-2; no definite D call. The CDR3 covers 13 residues. V was pared by 8 bases and J by 3 bases, with 13 bases between. CDR1 MNHNY and CDR2 SVGAGI come from the germline V gene (reference sequence). The CDR3 loop reads CASSDPVDYGYTF. For the CDR3, the DNA is TGTGCCAGCTCTGACCCCGTAGACTATGGCTACACCTTC.

With regard to this clone: Other nucleotide sequences in the sample specify the same CDR3. The chain couples TRBV5-1 to TRBJ1-1; no clear D gene. In germline, CDR1 is SGHRS, CDR2 YFSETQ. Trimming took off 2 bases at V and 1 base at J, with 9 bases between the two ends. The CDR3 runs 14 residues. The CDR3 DNA reads TGCGCCAGCAGCTTCCTGGCAGGGAACACTGAAGCTTTCTTT. This encodes CASSFLAGNTEAFF.

The J gene is TRBJ2-5, the V gene TRBV7-2, with 10 bases lining up with TRBD2. Trimming cost V 5 bases and J 5 bases; bases outside gene matches: 8. The CDR3 covers 15 residues. From germline, CDR1 is SGHTA and CDR2 FQGNSA. Written as DNA, the CDR3 is TGTGCCAGCAGCCCTAGCGGGGGACGCACGGAGACCCAGTACTTC. Protein product: CASSPSGGRTETQYF. The complete variable domain, with remaining parts taken from reference TRBV7-2 and TRBJ2-5, reads GAGVSQSPSNKVTEKGKDVELRCDPISGHTALYWYRQSLGQGLEFLIYFQGNSAPDKSGLPSDRFSAERTGGSVSTLTIQRTQQEDSAVYLCASSPSGGRTETQYFGPGTRLLVL.